The 12 T cell receptor beta chains in this list originate from one sample, sequenced in a study of tumor-infiltrating lymphocytes in primary liver carcinoma. Germline DNA was also extracted, and blood RNA was taken from unsorted whole blood. A primer matching the constant region was used to make TCR beta cDNA from approximately 500 ng of total RNA. ARM-PCR was slightly modified, and three nested multiplex PCR rounds with it gave rise to the TCR beta libraries. Primers for the first two PCR rounds were TRBV1-TRBV30 forward primers and a C-beta reverse primer (about 9 cycles per round). MiXCR, run by TCRdb on the multiplex PCR reads, gives a single entry per CDR3 protein. Seen here are 300,000 to 400,000 distinct CDR3 sequences, less than 65% observed once, and the top ten hold about 6.3%. The sample consisted of peripheral blood. The receptors here all came from a man in his forties with primary liver carcinoma and hepatitis B virus infection.

This chain connects TRBV5-4 to TRBJ2-1; the match to TRBD1 covers 9 bases. The junction had 5 bases not matched to a gene; V was cut back by 0 bases and J by 4 bases. The CDR3 runs 16 residues. Looked up from germline, CDR1 is SGHNT and CDR2 is YYREEE (reference sequence). CDR3 bases: TGTGCCAGCAGCTTGGGAACAGGGGGCCATTACAATGAGCAGTTCTTC. Protein product: CASSLGTGGHYNEQFF.

Turning to this clonotype: A read error may explain this, as a much larger clone is one base away. The chain joins TRBV12-3 or TRBV12-4 to TRBJ2-3; no clear D. The CDR3 has 14 amino acids. CDR3 sequence (DNA): TGTGCCAGCAGTTTAGACACTTTCTCAGATACGCATTATTTT. This translates into CASSLDTFSDTHYF.

On this clonotype itself: This may be a read error: a much more frequent sequence differs by one nucleotide. The J gene is TRBJ1-1, the V gene TRBV6-1; D is undetermined. Per germline, CDR1 MNHNS and CDR2 SASEGT. The CDR3 sequence is 14 residues long. The CDR3 DNA is TGTGCCAGCAGTGAAGCGGGGTTGAACACTGAAGCTTTATTT. This encodes CASSEAGLNTEALF.

Regarding this clonotype: This sequence may be a read error, since a much larger clone differs from it by one base. The chain has TRBV6-5 and TRBJ1-2; D unresolved. The CDR3 has 15 residues. Germline V gene lookup returns CDR1 MNHEY and CDR2 SVGAGI. Trimming took 2 bases from V and 4 from J, leaving 14 bases between them. CDR3 DNA: TGTGCCAGCAGTTACGGGATAGCCCCCGTCTATGGCTACACCTTC. Translating it yields CASSYGIAPVYGYTF.

In its sample, this clonotype is medium-sized (0.01 to 0.1%). The rearrangement joins TRBV11-2 to TRBJ2-7, with a possible D match to TRBD1 (6 bases). The length of the CDR3 is 13 residues. With 6 bases removed from V and 6 bases from J, the gap between germline ends came to 15 bases. Germline CDR1 and CDR2: SGHAT and FQNNGV. CDR3 DNA sequence: TGTGCCAGCAGTCTTGCAGGGGTTGGCGAGCAGTACTTC. Translation gives CASSLAGVGEQYF.

J is TRBJ2-6 and V is TRBV24-1; D remains unclear. This CDR3 region has 14 residues. CDR1 and CDR2 from the germline V gene are KGHDR and SFDVKD. V was pared by 9 bases and J by 4 bases, with 12 bases between. CDR3 residues: CATGRDAGANVLTF. CDR3 bases: TGTGCCACCGGTAGGGATGCCGGGGCCAACGTCCTGACTTTC.

With respect to this clonotype: One base away lies a much larger clone, so this may be a sequencing read error. The gene calls are TRBV6-2 or TRBV6-3 and TRBJ2-2, with TRBD1 matching 8 bases. The CDR3 consists of 14 residues. V lost 6 bases and J lost 5; bases outside the gene matches: 5. Per the germline V gene, CDR1 is MNHEY and CDR2 is SVGEGT. For the CDR3, the DNA is TGTGCCAGCAGCAAGACAGGGGATACCGGGGAGCTGTTTTTT. Protein: CASSKTGDTGELFF.

As regards this clonotype: Being one base from a much bigger clone, this may be a read error. This chain joins TRBV10-3 and TRBJ1-1; weak D call: TRBD1 (5 bases). Looked up from germline, CDR1 is ENHRY and CDR2 is SYGVKD. CDR3 length equals 14 residues. CDR3 sequence (DNA): TGTACCATCACCCTGGGACCAGGCTACACTGAAGCTTTCTTT. Protein sequence: CTITLGPGYTEAFF.

This clonotype was detected many times. The chain carries TRBV10-1 and TRBJ2-4; possibly TRBD2 for D (6 bases). The germline V gene encodes CDR1 WNHNN and CDR2 SYGVQD (reference sequence). Trimming cost V 2 bases and J 7 bases, with 9 bases left between them. The CDR3 contains 13 residues. CDR3 amino acids: CASSEPEGNIQYF. CDR3 DNA sequence: TGCGCCAGCAGTGAGCCGGAGGGGAACATTCAGTACTTC.

Comments on this clonotype: One junction end does not reproduce the germline sequence, and a read error may be involved. V gene TRBV10-1 combines with J gene TRBJ2-7; D perhaps matches TRBD1 (5 bases). Germline CDR1 and CDR2: WNHNN and SYGVQD (reference sequence). The CDR3 consists of 12 residues. The CDR3 DNA is TGCGCCAGCAAGGACAACTCCTACGAGCAGTATTTC. This translates into CASKDNSYEQYF.

The chain links TRBV11-2 to TRBJ2-7, with 12 bases matching TRBD2. Germline V gene lookup returns CDR1 SGHAT and CDR2 FQNNGV. Unmatched junction bases numbered 25, after V lost 10 bases and J lost 6 bases. This CDR3 has 19 residues. The DNA for the CDR3 is TGTGCCAACAGACCGACCGTGACTAGCGGGAGAAAGGAATCGGGCGAGCAGTACTTC. Protein sequence: CANRPTVTSGRKESGEQYF. The variable domain in full, with the rest retrieved from reference TRBV11-2 and TRBJ2-7, is EAGVAQSPRYKIIEKRQSVAFWCNPISGHATLYWYQQILGQGPKLLIQFQNNGVVDDSQLPKDRFSAERLKGVDSTLKIQPAKLEDSAVYLCANRPTVTSGRKESGEQYFGPGTRLTVT.

The rearrangement joins TRBV11-2 to TRBJ2-7; 14 bases match TRBD2. CDR1 is SGHAT, CDR2 FQNNGV, per germline. The CDR3 extends over 13 amino acids. CDR3 sequence (DNA): TGTACCAGCAGCTCGAGGACTAGCGGGAGGCCCTCAGTA. Translated: CTSSSRTSGRPSV.